This TCR beta chain comes out of a study of CD8+ T cells in alopecia areata. Sorted populations comprised CD4+ and CD8+ T cells obtained from PBMCs. The sequencing template was cDNA reverse transcribed from extracted RNA. This table comes from immunoSEQ multiplex PCR, and its TCRdb copy is limited to in-frame clones, with some not included. This table holds some 170,000 clones, roughly 60% found once. The CDR3 is 13 residues long. V was clipped by 5 bases and J by 1 base, with 8 bases between them. Germline assignment: CDR1 SGHNT and CDR2 YENEEA. The sequence came from a human donor with alopecia areata. Here the sequenced sample was CD4+ T cells sorted from blood, taken at week 0. V usage is TRBV11-3 and J usage is TRBJ1-1; D unclear. The CDR3 here is CASSTQENTEAFF. In nucleotides, the CDR3 is TGTGCCAGCAGCACACAAGAGAACACTGAAGCTTTCTTT.